The 2 T cell receptor beta chains presented below share a single source sample, sequenced in a study of blood T cell repertoires in COVID-19. Using immunoSEQ multiplex PCR, the repertoire was profiled, and TCRdb retains in-frame clones only, with some absent. Here the sample spans approximately 200,000 clones, about 81% being singletons. The sample was peripheral blood. The receptors shown here come from a woman aged 80 or over with COVID-19, enrolled during active disease.

This chain joins TRBV19 and TRBJ1-5; D might be TRBD1 (6 bases). The V gene's germline CDR1 is LNHDA and CDR2 SQIVND (reference sequence). Trimming stripped 0 bases from V and 0 bases from J, with 15 bases between. CDR3 length equals 18 residues. The chain's CDR3 is CASSIDLPGDYSNQPQHF. The CDR3 DNA is TGTGCCAGTAGTATAGATCTCCCAGGGGACTATAGCAATCAGCCCCAGCATTTT.

The chain employs TRBV3-1 (or the pseudogene TRBV3-2) and TRBJ1-4; 7 bases are shared with TRBD1. This CDR3 spans 18 amino acids. The germline gives CDR1 LGHDT, CDR2 YNNKEL (reference sequence). J gave up 0 bases and V 2 bases, and 9 bases lay outside the gene matches. The CDR3 coding sequence is TGTGCCAGCAGCCAACGGAGGGGACAGATTGCAACTAATGAAAAACTGTTTTTT. Translating gives CASSQRRGQIATNEKLFF.